These 5 T cell receptor beta chains share one sample of origin, sequenced in a study of OX40 agonist ivuxolimab in advanced cancers. This table comes from immunoSEQ multiplex PCR, and its TCRdb copy is limited to in-frame clones, with some not included. This repertoire shows roughly 79,000 clones, approximately 85% found once; its top ten account for roughly a sixth. The sample was CD4+ or CD8+ T cells sorted from blood, taken in a trial of the OX40 agonist ivuxolimab. The receptors originated from an adult with an advanced solid tumor such as melanoma, head and neck, liver or kidney cancer.

Remarks on this clone: The junction shows a germline mismatch at one end, possibly a read error. The gene calls are TRBV7-7 and TRBJ2-7, with TRBD1 identical over 11 bases. The CDR3 is made up of 15 amino acids. Looked up from germline, CDR1 is SSHAT and CDR2 is FNYEAQ (reference sequence). The DNA for the CDR3 is TGTGCTAGCAGCTTAGCGCCGGGACAGGGGGGCGAGCAGTACTTC. Its protein is CASSLAPGQGGEQYF.

The chain is built from TRBV6-6 and TRBJ1-3; D not certain. In germline, CDR1 is MNHNY, CDR2 SVGAGI (reference sequence). The CDR3 covers 16 residues. Trimming shortened V by 0 bases and J by 1 base, and 10 bases separated the two germline ends. The CDR3 reads CASSYSDGTSGNTIYF. CDR3 sequence (DNA): TGTGCCAGCAGTTACTCGGATGGAACTTCTGGAAACACCATATATTTT.

The rearrangement links TRBV29-1 to TRBJ2-5; D might be TRBD1 or TRBD2, each matching 6 bases. Trimming removed 1 base from V and 5 bases from J, with 26 bases in between. This CDR3 comprises 18 residues. CDR1 and CDR2 (germline): SQVTM, ANQGSEA. Written as DNA, the CDR3 is TGCAGCGTTGAAGCAAGGCAGGGTGGTAGGGGGGTAAGGGAGACCCAGTACTTC. The encoded protein is CSVEARQGGRGVRETQYF.

This clone showed up just once. The chain couples TRBV18 to TRBJ2-7, with D perhaps TRBD1 or TRBD2 (5 bases each). The CDR3 covers 13 residues. Trimming stripped 3 bases from V and 6 bases from J, with 12 bases between. Per the germline V gene, CDR1 is KGHSH and CDR2 is LQKENI. The CDR3 DNA reads as TGTGCCAGCTCACCCGGACGGGACGGCGAGCAGTACTTC. It is translated as CASSPGRDGEQYF.

A remark on this clone: The junction departs from the called germline gene at one end, perhaps through a read error. The chain carries TRBV29-1 and TRBJ2-1; D possibly corresponds to TRBD2 (6 bases). The CDR3 contains 16 residues. Germline-derived CDR1 and CDR2 are SQVTM and ANQGSEA. The CDR3 region is CSVEESRWTIYSEQFF. The CDR3 DNA is TGCAGCGTTGAAGAAAGCCGCTGGACTATCTACAGTGAGCAGTTCTTC.